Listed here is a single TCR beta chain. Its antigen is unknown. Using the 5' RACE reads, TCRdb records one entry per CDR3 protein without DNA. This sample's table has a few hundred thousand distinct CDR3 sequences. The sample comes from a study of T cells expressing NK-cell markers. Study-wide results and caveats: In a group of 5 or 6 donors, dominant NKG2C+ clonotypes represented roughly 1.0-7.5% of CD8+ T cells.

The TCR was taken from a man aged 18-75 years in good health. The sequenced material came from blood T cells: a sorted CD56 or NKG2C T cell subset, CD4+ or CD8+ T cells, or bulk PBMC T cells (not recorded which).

The CDR3 protein is CASLGGEYTQYF. The chain is built from TRBV2 and TRBJ2-3; TCRdb's D call, TRBD2, is unchecked because there is no DNA. The CDR3 length is 12 residues. CDR1 is SNHLY, CDR2 FYNNEI, per germline.